This T cell receptor beta chain came from a study of OX40 agonist ivuxolimab in advanced cancers. Overall study: Patients received ivuxolimab, an agonistic anti-OX40 (CD134) antibody. Hepatocellular carcinoma, melanoma, renal cell or head and neck cancer affected the dose-escalation patients. Broader study findings: Averaged across samples, CD8+ T cells carried more expanded clones than CD4+ did. The antigen specificity of the peripheral T cells (those that were expanded) was not determined.

This CDR3 is built from 14 residues. Germline V gives CDR1 SGHRS, CDR2 YFSETQ. The ends lost 4 bases at V and 3 bases at J; junction bases unmatched: 6. Only in-frame clones appear in the TCRdb table, and some are missing; sequencing was by immunoSEQ multiplex PCR. Of about 36,000 clones detected, about 70% appear once; the ten largest clones hold about a fifth. Of note for this clone: Antigen: not known.

This receptor was obtained from an adult with an advanced solid tumor such as melanoma, head and neck, liver or kidney cancer. The sample was CD4+ or CD8+ T cells sorted from blood, taken in a trial of the OX40 agonist ivuxolimab. This rearrangement joins TRBV5-1 to TRBJ2-5; 7 nucleotides line up with TRBD2. The CDR3 DNA reads as TGCGCCAGCAGCCCGCGGGGACTAAAAGAGACCCAGTACTTC. The encoded protein is CASSPRGLKETQYF.